Given below is one TCR beta chain in context. The entry originates in a study of sequential checkpoint blockade in melanoma. Generated by immunoSEQ multiplex PCR, the TCRdb table keeps only in-frame clones and is missing some. The sample has around 20,000 clones, over 80% seen once. The treatment: randomized to nivolumab then ipilimumab (arm A) or the reverse (arm B). Material: CD8+ T cells sorted from blood (inferred from file names), obtained from a patient given nivolumab and ipilimumab in sequence. The clonotype originates from a human donor with melanoma.

The DNA of the CDR3 is TGCAGCGTGATACAGGGCCGCAATCAGCCCCAGCATTTT. The encoded protein is CSVIQGRNQPQHF. This chain connects TRBV29-1 to TRBJ1-5, with TRBD1 as a possible D gene (6 bases). CDR3 size: 13 residues. Trimming took 6 bases from V and 2 from J, leaving 11 bases between them. Per germline, CDR1 SQVTM and CDR2 ANQGSEA.